Reported below is one T cell receptor (beta chain). Its specificity is unknown. Germline lookup yields CDR1 SGHRS and CDR2 YFSETQ. The CDR3 sequence is 15 residues long. V was pared by 5 bases and J by 2 bases, with 6 bases of the junction left unmatched. The data were taken from a study of graft-versus-host responses after intestinal transplantation. Study-level information: Each transplant was multivisceral, liver-intestinal, or isolated intestinal.

Sequencing was performed with immunoSEQ multiplex PCR; in TCRdb, only in-frame clones are kept and a portion is missing. Found here are tens of thousands of clones, 90% to 95% of them singletons; the top ten hold approximately 0.4%. The study, taken as a whole, reports: The authors found GvH clones in recipient marrow, some appearing first in ileum or blood. Within allografts, high graft-versus-host to host-versus-graft clonal ratios were seen among patients with graft-donor T cell macrochimerism.

The clonotype comes from a human donor who was the organ donor for an intestinal transplant. The starting material was unstimulated CD4+ T cells sorted from spleen or lymph node cells, obtained before transplant. The chain recombines TRBV5-1 with TRBJ2-3; 9 bases align to TRBD2. The CDR3 DNA reads TGCGCCAGCAGGGTTCCTAGCGGGGTCACAGATACGCAGTATTTT. Its translation is CASRVPSGVTDTQYF.